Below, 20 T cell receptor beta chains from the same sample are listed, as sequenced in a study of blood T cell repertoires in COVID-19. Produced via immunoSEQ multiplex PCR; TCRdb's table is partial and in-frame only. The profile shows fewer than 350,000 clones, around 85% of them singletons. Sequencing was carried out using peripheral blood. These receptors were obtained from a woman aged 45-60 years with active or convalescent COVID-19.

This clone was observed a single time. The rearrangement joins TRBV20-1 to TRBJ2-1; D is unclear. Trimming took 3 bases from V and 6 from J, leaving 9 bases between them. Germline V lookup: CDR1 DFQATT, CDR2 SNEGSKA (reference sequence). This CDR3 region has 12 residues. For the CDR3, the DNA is TGCAGTGCTAGTAAGCCCTCCAATGAGCAGTTCTTC. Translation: CSASKPSNEQFF.

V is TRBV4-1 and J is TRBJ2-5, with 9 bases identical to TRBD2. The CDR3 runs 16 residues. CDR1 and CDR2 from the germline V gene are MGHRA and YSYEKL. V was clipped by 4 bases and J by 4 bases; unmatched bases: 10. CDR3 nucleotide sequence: TGCGCCAGCAGCCGTAGCGGGAGTTCCCAAGGAGAGACCCAGTACTTC. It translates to CASSRSGSSQGETQYF.

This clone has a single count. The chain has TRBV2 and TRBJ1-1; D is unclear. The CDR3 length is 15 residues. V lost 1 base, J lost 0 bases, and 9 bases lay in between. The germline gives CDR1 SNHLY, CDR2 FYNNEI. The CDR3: CASSEVRILNTEAFF. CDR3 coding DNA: TGTGCCAGCAGTGAAGTGCGGATACTGAACACTGAAGCTTTCTTT.

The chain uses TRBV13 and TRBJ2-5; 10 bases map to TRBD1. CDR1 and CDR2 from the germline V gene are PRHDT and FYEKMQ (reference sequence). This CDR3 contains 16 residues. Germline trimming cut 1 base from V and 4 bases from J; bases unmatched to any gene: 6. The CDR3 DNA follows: TGTGCCAGCAGCTTAGAGGGACAGGGGATGGCAGAGACCCAGTACTTC. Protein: CASSLEGQGMAETQYF. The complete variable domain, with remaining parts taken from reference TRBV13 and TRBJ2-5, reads AAGVIQSPRHLIKEKRETATLKCYPIPRHDTVYWYQQGPGQDPQFLISFYEKMQSDKGSIPDRFSAQQFSDYHSELNMSSLELGDSALYFCASSLEGQGMAETQYFGPGTRLLVL.

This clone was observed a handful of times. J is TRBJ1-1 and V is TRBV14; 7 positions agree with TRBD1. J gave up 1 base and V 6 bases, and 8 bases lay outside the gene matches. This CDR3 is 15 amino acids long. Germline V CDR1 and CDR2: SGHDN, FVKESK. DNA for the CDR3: TGTGCCAGCAGACCCGGGACAGTACAGAACACTGAAGCTTTCTTT. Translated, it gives CASRPGTVQNTEAFF.

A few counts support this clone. CDR3 residues: CASSQVGDRGGGYTF. As DNA, the CDR3 is TGCGCCAGCAGCCAAGTAGGGGACAGGGGCGGTGGCTACACCTTC. The rearrangement joins TRBV4-1 to TRBJ1-2, with 10 bases lining up with TRBD1. The junction had 6 bases not matched to a gene; V was cut back by 1 base and J by 7 bases. The germline V gene has CDR1 MGHRA and CDR2 YSYEKL. CDR3 length: 15 amino acids.

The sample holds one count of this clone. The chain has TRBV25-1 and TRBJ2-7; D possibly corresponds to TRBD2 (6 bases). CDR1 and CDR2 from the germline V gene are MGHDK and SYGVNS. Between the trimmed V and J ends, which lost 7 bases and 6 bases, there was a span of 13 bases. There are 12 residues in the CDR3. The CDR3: CASTPSVGEQYF. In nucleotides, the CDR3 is TGTGCCAGCACGCCTAGCGTAGGCGAGCAGTACTTC.

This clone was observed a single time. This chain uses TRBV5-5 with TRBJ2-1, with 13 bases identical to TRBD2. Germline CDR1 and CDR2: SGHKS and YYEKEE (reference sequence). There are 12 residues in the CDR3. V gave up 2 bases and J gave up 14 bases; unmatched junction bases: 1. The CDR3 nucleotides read TGTGCCAGCAGCTTTGGACTAGCGGGAGAGTTCTTC. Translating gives CASSFGLAGEFF.

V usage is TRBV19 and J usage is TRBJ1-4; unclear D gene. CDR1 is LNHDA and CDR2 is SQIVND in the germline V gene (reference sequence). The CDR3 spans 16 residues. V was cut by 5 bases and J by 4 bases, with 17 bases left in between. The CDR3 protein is CASSPAKTSINEKLFF. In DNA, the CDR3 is TGTGCCAGTAGTCCAGCTAAGACAAGCATTAATGAAAAACTGTTTTTT.

DNA of the CDR3: TGTGCCAGCAGTTCAGGCCGCGAAAGGGAAGCTTTCTTT. Protein: CASSSGREREAFF. This rearrangement joins TRBV28 to TRBJ1-1; D remains ambiguous. Per the germline V gene, CDR1 is MDHEN and CDR2 is SYDVKM. The V gene lost 4 bases and the J gene lost 8 bases, with 14 bases spanning the gap. The CDR3 is 13 residues long.

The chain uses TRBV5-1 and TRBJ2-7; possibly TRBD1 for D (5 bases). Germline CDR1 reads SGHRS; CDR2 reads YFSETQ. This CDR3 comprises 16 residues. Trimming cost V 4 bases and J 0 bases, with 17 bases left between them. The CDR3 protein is CASSALGAESSYEQYF. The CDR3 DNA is TGCGCCAGCAGCGCCCTAGGGGCTGAGAGCTCCTACGAGCAGTACTTC. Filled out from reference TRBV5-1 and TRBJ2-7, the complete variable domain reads KAGVTQTPRYLIKTRGQQVTLSCSPISGHRSVSWYQQTPGQGLQFLFEYFSETQRNKGNFPGRFSGRQFSNSRSEMNVSTLELGDSALYLCASSALGAESSYEQYFGPGTRLTVT.

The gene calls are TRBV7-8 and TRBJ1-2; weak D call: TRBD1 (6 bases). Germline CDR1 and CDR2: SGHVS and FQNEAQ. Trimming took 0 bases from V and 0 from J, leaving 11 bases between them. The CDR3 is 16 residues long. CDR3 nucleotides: TGTGCCAGCAGCTTAGCAGGGACACCTCCTAACTATGGCTACACCTTC. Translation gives CASSLAGTPPNYGYTF. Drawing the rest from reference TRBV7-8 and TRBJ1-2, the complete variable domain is GAGVSQSPRYKVAKRGQDVALRCDPISGHVSLFWYQQALGQGPEFLTYFQNEAQLDKSGLPSDRFFAERPEGSVSTLKIQRTQQEDSAVYLCASSLAGTPPNYGYTFGSGTRLTVV.

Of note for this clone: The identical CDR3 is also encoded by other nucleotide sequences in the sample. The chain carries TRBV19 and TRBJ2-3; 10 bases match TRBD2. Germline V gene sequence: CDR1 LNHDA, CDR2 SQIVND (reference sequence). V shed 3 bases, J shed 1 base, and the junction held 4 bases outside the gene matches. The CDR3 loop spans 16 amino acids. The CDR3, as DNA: TGTGCCAGTAGTATTCTAGCGGGAGCAGGCACAGATACGCAGTATTTT. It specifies CASSILAGAGTDTQYF.

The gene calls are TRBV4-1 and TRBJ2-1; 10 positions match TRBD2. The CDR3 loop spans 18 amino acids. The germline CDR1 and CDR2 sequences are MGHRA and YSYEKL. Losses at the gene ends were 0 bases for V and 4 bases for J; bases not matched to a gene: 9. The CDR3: CASSQDRASGSIYNEQFF. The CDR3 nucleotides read TGCGCCAGCAGCCAAGATAGGGCTAGCGGGAGTATTTACAATGAGCAGTTCTTC.

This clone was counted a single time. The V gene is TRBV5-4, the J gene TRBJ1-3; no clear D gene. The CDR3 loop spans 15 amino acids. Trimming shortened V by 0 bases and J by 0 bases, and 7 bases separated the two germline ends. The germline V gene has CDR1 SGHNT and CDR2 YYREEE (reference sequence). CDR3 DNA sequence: TGTGCCAGCAGCTTGGAGGAGAGCTCTGGAAACACCATATATTTT. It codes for CASSLEESSGNTIYF.

The CDR3 DNA sequence: TGTGCCACCTGGTTACTCGGGGGTCGGCCCCAGCATTTT. Translated: CATWLLGGRPQHF. V is TRBV15 and J is TRBJ1-5, with a weak D call TRBD1 (5 bases). V lost 8 bases and J 9 bases, leaving 17 bases between the germline ends. The CDR3 extends over 13 amino acids. Per germline, CDR1 LNHNV and CDR2 YYDKDF (reference sequence).

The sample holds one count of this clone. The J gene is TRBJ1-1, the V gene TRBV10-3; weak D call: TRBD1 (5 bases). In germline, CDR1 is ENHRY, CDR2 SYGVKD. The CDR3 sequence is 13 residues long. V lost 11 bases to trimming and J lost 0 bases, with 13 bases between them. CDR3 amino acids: CAVGEDLNTEAFF. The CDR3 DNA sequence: TGTGCCGTAGGGGAGGATCTGAACACTGAAGCTTTCTTT.

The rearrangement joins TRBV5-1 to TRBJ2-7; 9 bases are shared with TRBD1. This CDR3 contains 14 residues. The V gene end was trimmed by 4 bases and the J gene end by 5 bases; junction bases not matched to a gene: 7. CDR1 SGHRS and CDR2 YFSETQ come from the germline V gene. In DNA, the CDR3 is TGCGCCAGCAGCAACGGACAGGGGACCCACGAGCAGTACTTC. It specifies CASSNGQGTHEQYF.

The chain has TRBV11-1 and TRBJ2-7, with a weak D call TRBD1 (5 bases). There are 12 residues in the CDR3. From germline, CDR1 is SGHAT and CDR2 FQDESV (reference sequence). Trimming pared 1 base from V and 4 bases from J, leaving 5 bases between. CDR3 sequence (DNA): TGTGCCAGCAGCTTAGGACAGTACGAGCAGTACTTC. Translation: CASSLGQYEQYF.

The DNA for the CDR3 is TGTGCCAGCAGCAAGCCCTCGACAGGGACCGACTATGGCTACACCTTC. Translated, it gives CASSKPSTGTDYGYTF. The chain recombines TRBV5-4 with TRBJ1-2; 7 nucleotides agree with TRBD1. Germline CDR1 SGHNT, CDR2 YYREEE (reference sequence). Trimming at V came to 4 bases and at J to 3 bases, leaving 12 bases not matched to a gene. The CDR3 extends over 16 amino acids.